The 27 T cell receptor beta chains given below trace back to one sample, sequenced in a study of OX40 agonist ivuxolimab in advanced cancers. Generated by immunoSEQ multiplex PCR, the TCRdb table keeps only in-frame clones and is missing some. The table lists under 25,000 clones, 74% of them singletons. The starting material was CD4+ or CD8+ T cells sorted from blood, obtained in a trial of the OX40 agonist ivuxolimab. The origin of the receptors is an adult with an advanced solid tumor such as melanoma, head and neck, liver or kidney cancer.

This chain joins TRBV28 and TRBJ2-7; D is possibly TRBD1 or TRBD2 (5 bases each). Between the trimmed V and J ends, which lost 3 bases and 4 bases, there was a span of 16 bases. The CDR3 extends over 15 amino acids. Germline V CDR1 and CDR2: MDHEN, SYDVKM. The CDR3 bases are TGTGCCAGCAGTTTCCGAGAGGGACGGCGATACGAGCAGTACTTC. Its translation: CASSFREGRRYEQYF.

As DNA, the CDR3 is TGTGCCAGCAGCGCCGACCTAGGCAGGGGCTATGGCTACACCTTC. Protein product: CASSADLGRGYGYTF. This chain connects TRBV9 to TRBJ1-2; D perhaps matches TRBD1 (6 bases). This CDR3 has 15 amino acids. The germline CDR1 and CDR2 sequences are SGDLS and YYNGEE. Trimming removed 3 bases at V and 4 bases at J, with 16 bases between.

The chain combines TRBV11-2 with TRBJ1-1; no definite D call. Looked up from germline, CDR1 is SGHAT and CDR2 is FQNNGV. The V end was cut by 6 bases, the J end by 3 bases, with 14 bases between. The CDR3 has 14 residues. Here the CDR3 reads CASRVAVSHTEAFF. As DNA, the CDR3 is TGTGCCAGCAGGGTAGCGGTCAGCCACACTGAAGCTTTCTTT.

V usage is TRBV2 and J usage is TRBJ2-1; no reliable D call. V was shortened by 6 bases and J by 16 bases, with 19 bases between the two germline ends. In germline, CDR1 is SNHLY, CDR2 FYNNEI. This CDR3 is built from 12 residues. Here the CDR3 reads CASSRDQDKLFF. DNA of the CDR3: TGTGCCAGCAGCCGTGACCAAGACAAGCTTTTCTTC.

This chain uses TRBV11-2 with TRBJ2-1; tentative D call: TRBD1 (6 bases). Trimming cost V 5 bases and J 4 bases, with 15 bases left between them. The CDR3 spans 15 residues. Germline lookup yields CDR1 SGHAT and CDR2 FQNNGV. The CDR3 region is CASSMNLDRYNEQFF. The CDR3, as DNA: TGTGCCAGCAGCATGAATCTGGACAGATACAATGAGCAGTTCTTC.

The gene calls are TRBV30 and TRBJ2-3; 10 positions agree with TRBD2. Germline lookup yields CDR1 GTSNPN and CDR2 SVGIG (reference sequence). Germline trimming cut 7 bases from V and 4 bases from J; bases unmatched to any gene: 23. The CDR3 runs to 19 residues. The chain's CDR3 is CASPAGTSVPNVFSDTQYF. Written as DNA, the CDR3 is TGTGCCTCCCCGGCCGGGACTAGCGTCCCAAATGTTTTTTCAGATACGCAGTATTTT.

The chain is built from TRBV7-2 and TRBJ2-2; 7 bases are a match to TRBD2. After removal of 5 bases from V and 3 bases from J, the junction contained 15 bases not matched to a gene. The CDR3 length is 18 residues. The germline V gene has CDR1 SGHTA and CDR2 FQGNSA. The CDR3 nucleotides read TGTGCCAGCAGCCCCCAGACGACTAGCCCTACCTACACCGGGGAGCTGTTTTTT. Translation gives CASSPQTTSPTYTGELFF.

The V and J genes are TRBV15 and TRBJ1-2; weak D call: TRBD1 (5 bases). V dropped 0 bases and J dropped 7 bases, with 12 bases sitting between them. This CDR3 has 14 residues. CDR1 is LNHNV and CDR2 is YYDKDF in the germline V gene (reference sequence). This chain's CDR3 is CATSRDRARSGYTF. In nucleotides, the CDR3 is TGTGCCACCAGCAGAGACAGGGCAAGGAGTGGCTACACCTTC. Filled out from reference TRBV15 and TRBJ1-2, the complete variable domain reads DAMVIQNPRYQVTQFGKPVTLSCSQTLNHNVMYWYQQKSSQAPKLLFHYYDKDFNNEADTPDNFQSRRPNTSFCFLDIRSPGLGDTAMYLCATSRDRARSGYTFGSGTRLTVV.

V is TRBV5-6 and J is TRBJ2-7; D ambiguous. V was pared by 0 bases and J by 3 bases, with 7 bases between. This CDR3 region has 13 residues. Germline V gives CDR1 SGHDT, CDR2 YYEEEE. The CDR3 region is CASSLGSFYEQYF. In DNA, the CDR3 is TGTGCCAGCAGCTTGGGAAGCTTCTACGAGCAGTACTTC.

CDR3 DNA sequence: TGCGCCAGCACCTGCGGGGGTTTGTGGACCCAGTACTTC. Residues: CASTCGGLWTQYF. The V and J genes are TRBV10-1 and TRBJ2-5, with 7 bases identical to TRBD2. CDR3 length: 13 residues. Germline CDR1 WNHNN, CDR2 SYGVQD (reference sequence). V gave up 7 bases and J gave up 7 bases; unmatched junction bases: 9.

The rearrangement links TRBV5-4 to TRBJ2-5, with 9 bases aligning to TRBD2. With V trimmed by 1 base and J by 7 bases, 11 bases remained unmatched. The length of the CDR3 is 16 residues. CDR1 SGHNT and CDR2 YYREEE come from the germline V gene (reference sequence). In DNA form, the CDR3 reads TGTGCCAGCAGCTTGAGTGGCGGGAGGGGCGTGGGGACCCAGTACTTC. Translation: CASSLSGGRGVGTQYF.

This clone was seen more than once but under ten times. CDR3 in amino acids: CASSLFGGEAFF. CDR3 sequence (DNA): TGCGCCAGCAGCTTGTTCGGGGGTGAAGCTTTCTTT. This chain connects TRBV5-1 to TRBJ1-1; tentative D call: TRBD1 (5 bases). The CDR3 is 12 amino acids. V was cut by 1 base and J by 7 bases, with 8 bases left in between. The germline gives CDR1 SGHRS, CDR2 YFSETQ.

V is TRBV4-3 and J is TRBJ2-5, with TRBD2 as a possible D gene (7 bases). The CDR3 covers 15 residues. Germline CDR1 LGHNA, CDR2 YSLEER. The V end was cut by 0 bases, the J end by 5 bases, with 13 bases between. CDR3 amino acids: CASSQEWGGAETQYF. The CDR3 region has the DNA TGCGCCAGCAGCCAAGAGTGGGGGGGGGCTGAGACCCAGTACTTC.

The V call is TRBV6-1, the J call TRBJ1-5; D not certain. The V end lost 4 bases, the J end lost 9 bases, and 10 bases lay between the germline ends. Germline V gives CDR1 MNHNS, CDR2 SASEGT. The CDR3 extends over 12 amino acids. CDR3 amino acids: CASSVVRGPQHF. The CDR3 DNA reads as TGTGCCAGCAGTGTTGTGCGGGGGCCCCAGCATTTT.

The chain is built from TRBV7-9 and TRBJ2-7; no clear D gene. V gave up 0 bases and J gave up 1 base, with 10 bases separating them. The CDR3 consists of 15 residues. Germline CDR1 SEHNR, CDR2 FQNEAQ (reference sequence). The DNA for the CDR3 is TGTGCCAGCAGCTTAGCGATAGGGCAGTCCTACGAGCAGTACTTC. Encoded protein: CASSLAIGQSYEQYF. The full variable domain, completed using reference TRBV7-9 and TRBJ2-7, is DTGVSQNPRHKITKRGQNVTFRCDPISEHNRLYWYRQTLGQGPEFLTYFQNEAQLEKSRLLSDRFSAERPKGSFSTLEIQRTEQGDSAMYLCASSLAIGQSYEQYFGPGTRLTVT.

This clone was observed a few times. The chain employs TRBV13 and TRBJ2-7, with 11 bases matching TRBD1. This CDR3 region has 14 residues. Germline values: CDR1 PRHDT, CDR2 FYEKMQ (reference sequence). The J segment lost 4 bases and the V segment lost 3 bases, leaving 2 bases of the junction unmatched. DNA of the CDR3: TGTGCCAGCAGCTTGGGACAGGGGGTATACGAGCAGTACTTC. Its translation: CASSLGQGVYEQYF.

The rearrangement joins TRBV25-1 to TRBJ2-7; D is unresolved. Germline V gene sequence: CDR1 MGHDK, CDR2 SYGVNS. The CDR3 has 14 amino acids. With 6 bases removed from V and 1 base from J, the gap between germline ends came to 13 bases. The CDR3 region is CASSTWGGSYEQYF. CDR3 bases: TGTGCCAGCAGCACTTGGGGTGGATCCTACGAGCAGTACTTC.

This clone was recorded many times. The chain joins TRBV5-5 to TRBJ1-4, with D perhaps TRBD1 (6 bases). The CDR3 has 15 amino acids. Germline V gene data show CDR1 as SGHKS and CDR2 as YYEKEE (reference sequence). V was clipped by 5 bases and J by 4 bases, with 15 bases between them. The CDR3 region is CASSPGHGGNEKLFF. CDR3 coding DNA: TGTGCCAGCAGTCCGGGACACGGGGGTAATGAAAAACTGTTTTTT.

The V call is TRBV25-1, the J call TRBJ2-1, with D possibly TRBD2 on 6 matching bases. Trimming pared 1 base from V and 8 bases from J, leaving 15 bases between. Germline assignment: CDR1 MGHDK and CDR2 SYGVNS. CDR3 length: 15 residues. This CDR3 reads CASSEWRQEGDEQFF. The CDR3 nucleotides are TGTGCCAGCAGTGAATGGAGGCAGGAGGGAGATGAGCAGTTCTTC.

The V and J genes are TRBV6-5 and TRBJ2-7; D not certain. Trimming removed 2 bases at V and 6 bases at J, with 11 bases between. Germline CDR1 reads MNHEY; CDR2 reads SVGAGI. This CDR3 comprises 13 residues. This chain's CDR3 is CASSYQDTSEQYF. CDR3 nucleotide sequence: TGTGCCAGCAGTTACCAAGACACCTCCGAGCAGTACTTC.

As to this clone: Distinct nucleotide sequences in the sample also encode this CDR3. The rearrangement joins TRBV11-3 to TRBJ1-1; no firm D call. The CDR3 runs to 13 residues. Trimming pared 2 bases from V and 2 bases from J, leaving 6 bases between. CDR1 and CDR2 from the germline V gene are SGHNT and YENEEA. CDR3 nucleotide sequence: TGTGCCAGCAGCTTATCGGGAAACACTGAAGCTTTCTTT. Protein sequence: CASSLSGNTEAFF.

V is TRBV7-6 and J is TRBJ1-5, with 9 bases that match TRBD1. The germline CDR1 and CDR2 sequences are SGHVS and FNYEAQ. V gave up 4 bases and J gave up 9 bases; unmatched junction bases: 10. CDR3 size: 15 residues. CDR3 in DNA: TGTGCCAGCAGCTCGACAGGGGGTGCGGTTGGGCCCCAGCATTTT. This gives the protein CASSSTGGAVGPQHF.

The rearrangement joins TRBV5-5 to TRBJ2-7; 10 nucleotides agree with TRBD1. The CDR3 totals 13 residues. Germline CDR1 is SGHKS and CDR2 is YYEKEE (reference sequence). V dropped 4 bases and J dropped 7; count of bases not matched to a gene: 5. In DNA, the CDR3 is TGTGCCAGCAGCCGAGCGGACAGGGGGGAGCAGTACTTC. It translates to CASSRADRGEQYF.

This clone was counted a single time. J is TRBJ2-4 and V is TRBV19; 10 bases line up with TRBD2. V shed 4 bases, J shed 2 bases, and the junction held 5 bases outside the gene matches. CDR1 is LNHDA and CDR2 is SQIVND in the germline V gene (reference sequence). This CDR3 has 16 residues. The DNA of the CDR3 is TGTGCCAGTAGTAAACGGACTAGCGGCCCCAAAAACATTCAGTACTTC. This codes for CASSKRTSGPKNIQYF.

This sequence joins TRBV15 and TRBJ2-3; D unresolved. CDR3 length: 13 residues. Per the germline V gene, CDR1 is LNHNV and CDR2 is YYDKDF (reference sequence). Trimming stripped 0 bases from V and 3 bases from J, with 4 bases between. CDR3 DNA: TGTGCCACCAGCAGAGATTTGACAGATACGCAGTATTTT. The encoded protein is CATSRDLTDTQYF. Filled out from reference TRBV15 and TRBJ2-3, the complete variable domain reads DAMVIQNPRYQVTQFGKPVTLSCSQTLNHNVMYWYQQKSSQAPKLLFHYYDKDFNNEADTPDNFQSRRPNTSFCFLDIRSPGLGDTAMYLCATSRDLTDTQYFGPGTRLTVL.

This rearrangement joins TRBV5-1 to TRBJ2-2; TRBD1 matches 8 bases. This CDR3 is built from 17 residues. Germline V gene sequence: CDR1 SGHRS, CDR2 YFSETQ. Unmatched junction bases numbered 5, after V lost 0 bases and J lost 1 base. In DNA, the CDR3 is TGCGCCAGCAGCTTGGCCGGAGGGACAGGGAACACCGGGGAGCTGTTTTTT. This encodes CASSLAGGTGNTGELFF.

This rearrangement joins TRBV2 to TRBJ2-1, with D possibly matching TRBD2 (6 bases). The germline V and J ends were trimmed by 2 bases and 10 bases, with 15 bases remaining between them. Germline-derived CDR1 and CDR2 are SNHLY and FYNNEI. The CDR3 covers 14 residues. The DNA of the CDR3 is TGTGCCAGCAGTGAAAGGAGGGTGGAACCGGAGCAGTTCTTC. Protein product: CASSERRVEPEQFF.